This T cell receptor beta chain was identified in a study of T cell responses to AZD1222 COVID-19 vaccine. Study findings and constraints: As reported, nearly half of all spike-specific TCRs target variant regions that are unmutated. Repertoire sampling was restricted to post-peak T cell response timepoints. Donors were largely white British and mainly female; clonal diversity was possibly underestimated. Researchers report vaccine-associated CD4 TCRs spanning spike, with dominance at 160-218 and 743-854.

Profiling relied on immunoSEQ multiplex PCR, and the TCRdb table lists in-frame clones only, not all of them. The table includes some 85,000 clones, roughly 87% detected once. Remarks on this clone: The antigen is not known.

The input for sequencing was peripheral blood, taken on day 0 of AZD1222 vaccination. This clonotype was sampled from an adult in good health.

CDR3 in DNA: TGTGCCAGCAGTGACACGTTCGGCGACGAGCAGTACTTC. It translates to CASSDTFGDEQYF. The chain joins TRBV6-1 to TRBJ2-7; D unresolved. CDR3 length: 13 residues. Germline CDR1 is MNHNS and CDR2 is SASEGT. V lost 3 bases and J lost 5, with 11 bases in between.